This TCR beta chain was captured in a study of response to subunit inactivated influenza vaccine (dated by TCRdb to 2017 to 2018). For the wider study: Deep quantitative T cell receptor repertoire profiling was used in the study to track responses to a trivalent subunit inactivated influenza vaccine. Summary of the overall study and its limitations: According to the authors, only a limited number of new T cells may be recruited by each seasonal influenza vaccination.

CDR1 is given as MNHNS and CDR2 as SASEGT, both from the germline V gene. Trimming removed 1 base from V and 5 bases from J, leaving 14 bases between the germline ends. The CDR3 starts with the cysteine, ends with the phenylalanine, and has 15 residues. Kept here is only the CDR3 DNA, which spans 45 bases and is read in frame from base 1. Library generation was performed with RT-PCR. Sequencing relied on an Illumina HiSeq 2500. The public reads were quality trimmed at Q25 with fastp and then assembled into clones with MiXCR by TCRdb, keeping productive beta chains. Identical CDR3 proteins give one entry, which carries the most common genes and DNA. A total of under 850,000 distinct CDR3 sequences appear in this sample, around 20% of them only once. The ten largest clones represent 9.5% to 13% of the sample. Remarks on this clonotype: Its antigen remains unidentified. Base qualities are not at hand, and no much larger clone is one base apart.

Sequences were derived from PBMCs from blood, sampled around 5 days after vaccination. The origin of this receptor is a man aged 50-59 years who received an inactivated influenza vaccine. Donor details come from another sample of the same person, matched by shared clones. The chain links TRBV6-1 with TRBJ1-2; no D gene call is confident. At the DNA level, the sequence is TGTGCCAGCAGTGAAGGGGCGTCACCCCGATATGGCTACACCTTC. Translated, it reads CASSEGASPRYGYTF.